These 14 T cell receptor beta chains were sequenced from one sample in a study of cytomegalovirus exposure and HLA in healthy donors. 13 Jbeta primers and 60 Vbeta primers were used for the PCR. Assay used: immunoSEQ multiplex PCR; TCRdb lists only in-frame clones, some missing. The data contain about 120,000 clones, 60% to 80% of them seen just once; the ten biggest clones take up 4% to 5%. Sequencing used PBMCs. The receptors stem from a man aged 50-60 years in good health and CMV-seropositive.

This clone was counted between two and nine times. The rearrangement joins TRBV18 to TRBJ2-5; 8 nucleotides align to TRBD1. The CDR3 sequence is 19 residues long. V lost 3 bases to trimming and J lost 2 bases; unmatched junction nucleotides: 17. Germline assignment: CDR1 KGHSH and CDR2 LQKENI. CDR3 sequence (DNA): TGTGCCAGCTCACCCCGAGGGCCGAGGACAGGGTACTTTCAAGAGACCCAGTACTTC. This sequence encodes CASSPRGPRTGYFQETQYF. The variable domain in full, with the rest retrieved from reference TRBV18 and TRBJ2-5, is NAGVMQNPRHLVRRRGQEARLRCSPMKGHSHVYWYRQLPEEGLKFMVYLQKENIIDESGMPKERFSAEFPKEGPSILRIQQVVRGDSAAYFCASSPRGPRTGYFQETQYFGPGTRLLVL.

In nucleotides, the CDR3 is TGTGCCAGCAGCTTAGATGGCGGCAGGGCTACAAGTGAAGCTTTCTTT. Encoded protein: CASSLDGGRATSEAFF. This chain links TRBV7-9 with TRBJ1-1; a possible D gene is TRBD1 (5 bases). This CDR3 has 16 residues. Germline CDR1 is SEHNR and CDR2 is FQNEAQ (reference sequence). Deletions cut 1 base from V and 7 bases from J, with 19 bases between. The full variable domain, with the rest looked up from reference TRBV7-9 and TRBJ1-1, is DTGVSQNPRHKITKRGQNVTFRCDPISEHNRLYWYRQTLGQGPEFLTYFQNEAQLEKSRLLSDRFSAERPKGSFSTLEIQRTEQGDSAMYLCASSLDGGRATSEAFFGQGTRLTVV.

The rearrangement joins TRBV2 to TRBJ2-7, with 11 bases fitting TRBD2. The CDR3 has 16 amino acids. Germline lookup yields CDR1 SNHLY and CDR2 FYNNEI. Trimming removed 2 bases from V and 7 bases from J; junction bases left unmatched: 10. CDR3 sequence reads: CASSENSGRAGGEQYF. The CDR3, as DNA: TGTGCCAGCAGTGAAAATAGCGGGAGGGCCGGGGGGGAGCAGTACTTC.

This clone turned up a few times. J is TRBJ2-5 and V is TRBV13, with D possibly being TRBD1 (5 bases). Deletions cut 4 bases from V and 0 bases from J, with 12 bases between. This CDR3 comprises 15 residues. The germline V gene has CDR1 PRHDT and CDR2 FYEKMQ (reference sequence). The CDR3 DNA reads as TGTGCCAGCAGCTCCCGACAGAGATACCAAGAGACCCAGTACTTC. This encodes CASSSRQRYQETQYF.

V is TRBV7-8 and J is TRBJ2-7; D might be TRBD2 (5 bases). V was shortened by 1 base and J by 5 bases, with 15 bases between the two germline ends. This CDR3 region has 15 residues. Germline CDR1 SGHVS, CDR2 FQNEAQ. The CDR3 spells CASSLVTGFNDEQYF. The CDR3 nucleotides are TGTGCCAGCAGCTTAGTGACGGGATTCAATGACGAGCAGTACTTC.

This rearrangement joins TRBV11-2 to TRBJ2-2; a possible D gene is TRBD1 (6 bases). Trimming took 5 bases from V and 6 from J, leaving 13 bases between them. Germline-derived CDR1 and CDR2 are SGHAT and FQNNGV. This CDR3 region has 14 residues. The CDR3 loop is CASSPMQGSGELFF. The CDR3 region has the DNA TGTGCCAGCAGCCCTATGCAGGGGTCCGGGGAGCTGTTTTTT.

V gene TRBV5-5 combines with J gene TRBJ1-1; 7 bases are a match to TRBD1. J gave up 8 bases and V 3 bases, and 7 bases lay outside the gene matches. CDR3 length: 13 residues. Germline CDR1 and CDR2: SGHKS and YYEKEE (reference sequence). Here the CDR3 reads CASSSFPDREAFF. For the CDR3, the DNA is TGTGCCAGCAGCTCATTCCCGGACAGGGAAGCTTTCTTT.

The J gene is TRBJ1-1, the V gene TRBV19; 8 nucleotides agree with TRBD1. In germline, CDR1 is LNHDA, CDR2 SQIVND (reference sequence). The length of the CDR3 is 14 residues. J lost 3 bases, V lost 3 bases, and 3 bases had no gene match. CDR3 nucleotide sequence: TGTGCCAGTAGTATTCGACAGGGGTACACTGAAGCTTTCTTT. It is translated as CASSIRQGYTEAFF.

The CDR3 DNA reads as TGTGCCAGCAGGTTCGCAGGGGGAGAGACCCAGTACTTC. It codes for CASRFAGGETQYF. V and J are TRBV6-1 and TRBJ2-5; 7 nucleotides align to TRBD1. CDR3 size: 13 residues. Germline V gene lookup returns CDR1 MNHNS and CDR2 SASEGT. Germline trimming cut 6 bases from V and 4 bases from J; bases unmatched to any gene: 5.

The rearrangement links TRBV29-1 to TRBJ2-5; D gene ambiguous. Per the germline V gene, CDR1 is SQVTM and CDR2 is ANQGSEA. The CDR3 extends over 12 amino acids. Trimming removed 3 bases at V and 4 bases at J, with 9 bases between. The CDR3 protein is CSVDVAPETQYF. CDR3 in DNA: TGCAGCGTTGATGTAGCCCCAGAGACCCAGTACTTC.

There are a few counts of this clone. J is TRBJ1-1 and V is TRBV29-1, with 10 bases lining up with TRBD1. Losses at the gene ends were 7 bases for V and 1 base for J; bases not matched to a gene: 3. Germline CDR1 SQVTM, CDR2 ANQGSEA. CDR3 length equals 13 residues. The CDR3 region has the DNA TGCAGCGGTGACAGGGGGCCGAACACTGAAGCTTTCTTT. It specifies CSGDRGPNTEAFF.

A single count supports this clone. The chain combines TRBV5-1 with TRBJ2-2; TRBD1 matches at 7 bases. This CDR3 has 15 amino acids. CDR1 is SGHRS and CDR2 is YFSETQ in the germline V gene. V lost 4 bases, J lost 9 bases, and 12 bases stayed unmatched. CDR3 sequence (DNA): TGCGCCAGCAGCCCAGGGGACAGAGAAACCCGGGAGCTGTTTTTT. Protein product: CASSPGDRETRELFF.

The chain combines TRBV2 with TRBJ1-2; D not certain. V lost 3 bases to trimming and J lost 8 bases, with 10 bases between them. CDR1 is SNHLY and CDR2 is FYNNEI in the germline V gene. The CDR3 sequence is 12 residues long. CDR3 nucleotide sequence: TGTGCCAGCAGTGACGGGTTTCGGGGCTACACCTTC. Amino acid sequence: CASSDGFRGYTF. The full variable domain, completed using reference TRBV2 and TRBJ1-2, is EPEVTQTPSHQVTQMGQEVILRCVPISNHLYFYWYRQILGQKVEFLVSFYNNEISEKSEIFDDQFSVERPDGSNFTLKIRSTKLEDSAMYFCASSDGFRGYTFGSGTRLTVV.

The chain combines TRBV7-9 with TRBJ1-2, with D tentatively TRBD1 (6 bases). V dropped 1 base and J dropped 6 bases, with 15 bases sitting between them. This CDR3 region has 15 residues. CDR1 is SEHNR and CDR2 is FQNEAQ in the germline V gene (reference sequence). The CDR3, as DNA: TGTGCCAGCAGCTTAGATCTTGCGGGGGCGCATGGCTACACCTTC. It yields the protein CASSLDLAGAHGYTF. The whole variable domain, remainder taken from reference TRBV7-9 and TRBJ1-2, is DTGVSQNPRHKITKRGQNVTFRCDPISEHNRLYWYRQTLGQGPEFLTYFQNEAQLEKSRLLSDRFSAERPKGSFSTLEIQRTEQGDSAMYLCASSLDLAGAHGYTFGSGTRLTVV.